The rows below give T cell receptor beta chains drawn from one sample of a study of lymphopenia after photon versus proton radiotherapy. Sequenced by immunoSEQ multiplex PCR; TCRdb stores in-frame clones only, minus some. The sample lists 150,000 to 200,000 clones, about nine tenths occurring once. The input for sequencing was peripheral blood, taken from a patient treated with photon-based radiotherapy. Receptors were obtained from a man in his forties or fifties with gastric cancer. Each CDR3 is given with its conserved first and last residue. The order of the fields is V gene, J gene, D gene, clone size, CDR3 DNA, CDR3 protein. The D gene is left open where the match is weak. Where a row states a size, it is once, few, many or the class of an expanded clone; other rows omit it.

V: TRBV2; J: TRBJ2-7; D: NA; size: once; DNA: TGTGCCAGCAGTGAATGGGACACGGCCGCCCACGGGCAGTACTTC; CDR3: CASSEWDTAAHGQYF
V: TRBV11-3; J: TRBJ2-5; D: TRBD1; size: NA; DNA: TGTGCCAGCAGCTTAAACAGGGGGAGCTCGGAGACCCAGTACTTC; CDR3: CASSLNRGSSETQYF
V: TRBV27; J: TRBJ2-7; D: TRBD2; size: NA; DNA: TGTGCCAGCAGTTTGGGGACTAGCGATACCTACGAGCAGTACTTC; CDR3: CASSLGTSDTYEQYF
V: TRBV28; J: TRBJ2-1; D: TRBD1; size: NA; DNA: TGTGCCAGCAGTCTTGGACAGGGTCTCTACAATGAGCAGTTCTTC; CDR3: CASSLGQGLYNEQFF
V: TRBV7-2; J: TRBJ2-5; D: TRBD1; size: once; DNA: TGTGCCAGCAGCTTAGAGGACAGGGGGCGGGAGACCCAGTACTTC; CDR3: CASSLEDRGRETQYF
V: TRBV12-5; J: TRBJ1-5; D: TRBD1; size: NA; DNA: TGTGCTAGTGGACGGACAGGGGGACAGCCCCAGCATTTT; CDR3: CASGRTGGQPQHF
V: TRBV19; J: TRBJ2-6; D: NA; size: NA; DNA: TGTGCCAGTAGTATTTTGAGCTCTGGGGCCAACGTCCTGACTTTC; CDR3: CASSILSSGANVLTF
V: TRBV6-4; J: TRBJ2-7; D: NA; size: NA; DNA: TGTGCCAGCAGTGATTGCCCCGACTACGAGCAGTACTTC; CDR3: CASSDCPDYEQYF
V: TRBV6-1; J: TRBJ2-7; D: NA; size: NA; DNA: TGTGCCAGCAGTGAAGGAGGGCGCGAGCAGTACTTC; CDR3: CASSEGGREQYF
V: TRBV7-3; J: TRBJ1-1; D: NA; size: once; DNA: TGTGCCAGCAGCTACCAGGTGAACACTGAAGCTTTCTTT; CDR3: CASSYQVNTEAFF
V: TRBV6-5; J: TRBJ2-1; D: TRBD2; size: NA; DNA: TGTGCCAGCAGTCCGGGACTAGCGGTCCTCGGTGAGCAGTTCTTC; CDR3: CASSPGLAVLGEQFF
V: TRBV9; J: TRBJ2-2; D: NA; size: once; DNA: TGTGCCAGCAGCGTAAGATGGGGCGGGGCGAACACCGGGGAGCTGTTTTTT; CDR3: CASSVRWGGANTGELFF
V: TRBV11-2; J: TRBJ2-7; D: NA; size: NA; DNA: TGTGCCAGCAGCTTAGGGGCCGGGACCAGCTACGAGCAGTACTTC; CDR3: CASSLGAGTSYEQYF
V: TRBV6-5; J: TRBJ1-1; D: NA; size: NA; DNA: TGTGCCAGCACCCGGAGTTGGGACACTGAAGCTTTCTTT; CDR3: CASTRSWDTEAFF
V: TRBV5-1; J: TRBJ2-7; D: NA; size: NA; DNA: TGCGCCAGCAGCTGGGGCGGCAGGGACTACGAGCAGTACTTC; CDR3: CASSWGGRDYEQYF
V: TRBV27; J: TRBJ2-7; D: NA; size: NA; DNA: TGTGCCAGCAGTTTATTAACGGCGGGACCGTTCGAGCAGTACTTC; CDR3: CASSLLTAGPFEQYF
V: TRBV28; J: TRBJ2-7; D: NA; size: NA; DNA: TGTGCCAGCAGTCTTGCGGAGGGTAAGCAGTACTTC; CDR3: CASSLAEGKQYF
V: TRBV27; J: TRBJ1-2; D: NA; size: once; DNA: TGTGCCAGCAGTTTACACGGGGGCGACTATGGCTACACCTTC; CDR3: CASSLHGGDYGYTF
V: TRBV30; J: TRBJ1-2; D: TRBD1; size: few; DNA: TGTGCCTGGAGCGTCGGGACAGCTTCTAACTATGGCTACACCTTC; CDR3: CAWSVGTASNYGYTF
V: TRBV1; J: TRBJ2-7; D: NA; size: once; DNA: TGCACCAGCAGCCAAGAACAGGGGGCGATTGGAGCCTACGAGCAGTACTTC; CDR3: CTSSQEQGAIGAYEQYF
V: TRBV5-1; J: TRBJ2-7; D: NA; size: once; DNA: TGCGCCAGCAGCTTGAACCCGGCGTACTACGAGCAGTACTTC; CDR3: CASSLNPAYYEQYF
V: TRBV30; J: TRBJ2-1; D: TRBD2; size: once; DNA: TGTGCCAGCCGACCAGGACTAGCGATAGGGAACAATGAGCAGTTCTTC; CDR3: CASRPGLAIGNNEQFF
V: TRBV5-1; J: TRBJ2-1; D: NA; size: once; DNA: TGCGCCAGCAGCTTACAGACAGGACCCAATGAGCAGTTCTTC; CDR3: CASSLQTGPNEQFF
V: TRBV29-1; J: TRBJ1-5; D: NA; size: NA; DNA: TGCAGCGTGATACAGGGAGGAAGCAATCAGCCCCAGCATTTT; CDR3: CSVIQGGSNQPQHF
V: TRBV28; J: TRBJ2-2; D: NA; size: NA; DNA: TGTGCCAGCAGCTATCCCACAGGACGGAGCGGGGAGCTGTTTTTT; CDR3: CASSYPTGRSGELFF
V: TRBV7-8; J: TRBJ2-7; D: TRBD2; size: once; DNA: TGTGCCAGCAGCTTGCCCGGGACTAGCGACCTCTACGAGCAGTACTTC; CDR3: CASSLPGTSDLYEQYF
V: TRBV27; J: TRBJ2-3; D: NA; size: NA; DNA: TGTGCCAGCAGTATCTTCGGGGGCGTAGATACGCAGTATTTT; CDR3: CASSIFGGVDTQYF
V: TRBV9; J: TRBJ2-3; D: TRBD2; size: NA; DNA: TGTGCCAGCAGCGTACGCCCACTAGCGGGAGGGGGAGATACGCAGTATTTT; CDR3: CASSVRPLAGGGDTQYF
V: TRBV5-8; J: TRBJ2-1; D: TRBD2; size: NA; DNA: TGTGCCAGCAGCTGGGGACTAGCGAGGTACAATGAGCAGTTCTTC; CDR3: CASSWGLARYNEQFF
V: TRBV6-5; J: TRBJ2-3; D: NA; size: NA; DNA: TGTGCCAGCAGTTTCGACCACACAGATACGCAGTATTTT; CDR3: CASSFDHTDTQYF
V: TRBV27; J: TRBJ2-7; D: TRBD1; size: NA; DNA: TGTGCCAGCAGTCCGGGACAGGGGTTGCACGAGCAGTACTTC; CDR3: CASSPGQGLHEQYF
V: TRBV28; J: TRBJ1-5; D: NA; size: NA; DNA: TGTGCCAGCAGTTTTTTGGGGAGCGGCAATCAGCCCCAGCATTTT; CDR3: CASSFLGSGNQPQHF
V: TRBV19; J: TRBJ2-5; D: NA; size: once; DNA: TGTGCCAGTAGTATGAGAACAGCACAAGAGACCCAGTACTTC; CDR3: CASSMRTAQETQYF
V: TRBV7-2; J: TRBJ1-3; D: NA; size: NA; DNA: TGTGCCAGCAGCTTACGGGACGCCTCTAGCGTTATATCTGGAAACACCATATATTTT; CDR3: CASSLRDASSVISGNTIYF
V: TRBV4-1; J: TRBJ1-1; D: NA; size: NA; DNA: TGCGCCAGCAGACATCCTCTCAGGGGTGGAATGAACACTGAAGCTTTCTTT; CDR3: CASRHPLRGGMNTEAFF
V: TRBV4-1; J: TRBJ2-3; D: TRBD2; size: few; DNA: TGCGCCAGCAGCCAAGGATTAGCGGGAGGGTCAGATACGCAGTATTTT; CDR3: CASSQGLAGGSDTQYF
V: TRBV4-2; J: TRBJ2-1; D: TRBD2; size: NA; DNA: TGTGCCAGCAGCCTCCAACCCTCGGGGACTAGCGGTTACAATGAGCAGTTCTTC; CDR3: CASSLQPSGTSGYNEQFF
V: TRBV19; J: TRBJ2-7; D: NA; size: NA; DNA: TGTGCCAGTAGTACCCTTAGCGGTAGCTCCTACGAGCAGTACTTC; CDR3: CASSTLSGSSYEQYF
V: TRBV7-6; J: TRBJ1-1; D: NA; size: NA; DNA: TGTGCCAGCAGCTCAGGAGGTCTCAGAGGCAGGGGTGAAGCTTTCTTT; CDR3: CASSSGGLRGRGEAFF
V: TRBV5-1; J: TRBJ2-3; D: NA; size: NA; DNA: TGCGCCAGCAGCTTGGGACAGGGACTAGATACGCAGTATTTT; CDR3: CASSLGQGLDTQYF
V: TRBV27; J: TRBJ2-7; D: NA; size: NA; DNA: TGTGCCAGCAGTTTAGCCCCTGGCACCTCCTACGAGCAGTACTTC; CDR3: CASSLAPGTSYEQYF
V: TRBV19; J: TRBJ1-2; D: NA; size: NA; DNA: TGTGCCAGCCTCCCTGGAGGAGAATATGGCTACACCTTC; CDR3: CASLPGGEYGYTF
V: TRBV2; J: TRBJ1-5; D: TRBD1; size: NA; DNA: TGTGCCAGCAGGGGACAGCCCAATCAGCCCCAGCATTTT; CDR3: CASRGQPNQPQHF
V: TRBV27; J: TRBJ2-7; D: TRBD2; size: NA; DNA: TGTGCCAGCAGCCACAGCGGGATTAGCTCCTACGAGCAGTACTTC; CDR3: CASSHSGISSYEQYF
V: TRBV5-1; J: TRBJ1-1; D: TRBD1; size: NA; DNA: TGCGCCAGCAGCCTATCTACTCGACAGGGGCCCACTGAAGCTTTCTTT; CDR3: CASSLSTRQGPTEAFF
V: TRBV19; J: TRBJ1-2; D: NA; size: NA; DNA: TGTGCCAGTAGCAATACGGTGGCAGGGATGTATGGCTACACCTTC; CDR3: CASSNTVAGMYGYTF
V: TRBV9; J: TRBJ2-1; D: TRBD2; size: NA; DNA: TGTGCCAGCAGCGCAAGACTAGCCTCCTACAATGAGCAGTTCTTC; CDR3: CASSARLASYNEQFF
V: TRBV19; J: TRBJ1-5; D: NA; size: once; DNA: TGTGCCAGTAGTATAGTAGCGGCCGTCAATCAGCCCCAGCATTTT; CDR3: CASSIVAAVNQPQHF
V: TRBV28; J: TRBJ2-7; D: TRBD1; size: NA; DNA: TGTGCCAGCAGTCCTCCGGGACAGGCGGGGTACGAGCAGTACTTC; CDR3: CASSPPGQAGYEQYF
V: TRBV30; J: TRBJ2-1; D: NA; size: NA; DNA: TGTGCCTGGAGAGTTCCCCCGGGCAATGAGCAGTTCTTC; CDR3: CAWRVPPGNEQFF
V: TRBV2; J: TRBJ1-2; D: NA; size: many; DNA: TGTGCCAGCAGTGAAACCGGGCCCACCTATGGCTACACCTTC; CDR3: CASSETGPTYGYTF
V: TRBV5-8; J: TRBJ1-4; D: NA; size: NA; DNA: TGTGCCACCAGCACTGGGACCCCAACTAATGAAAAACTGTTTTTT; CDR3: CATSTGTPTNEKLFF
V: TRBV28; J: TRBJ1-1; D: NA; size: few; DNA: TGTGCCAGCAGTTTACAAGGCAGTGAAGCTTTCTTT; CDR3: CASSLQGSEAFF